These T cell receptor beta chains were read from a single sample in a study of Graves' ophthalmopathy and Graves' hyperthyroidism. TCRdb reanalysed the multiplex PCR reads using MiXCR and keeps one entry per CDR3 protein. Among about 550,000 distinct CDR3 sequences listed, roughly 39% were seen once. Sequences were obtained from peripheral blood or thyroid tissue (not recorded which). The receptors here all came from an adult man with Graves' hyperthyroidism. CDR3s include the opening cysteine and the closing phenylalanine or tryptophan. The order of the fields is D gene, V gene, clone size, J gene, CDR3 DNA, CDR3 protein. D genes are given only for firm matches. Not every row has a clone size; where given, it reads once, few, many or a size class.

D: .
V: TRBV7-8
size: .
J: TRBJ2-5
DNA: TGTGCCAGCAGCTTACTGAGCCGGTTGACAGAGACCCAGTACTTC
CDR3: CASSLLSRLTETQYF

D: .
V: TRBV29-1
size: many
J: TRBJ1-2
DNA: TGCAGCGTTGTGGGTGTTCGGGGGCAGGACTATGGCTACACCTTC
CDR3: CSVVGVRGQDYGYTF

D: .
V: TRBV24-1
size: .
J: TRBJ2-1
DNA: TGTGCCACCAGTGAGTCGACAGGAGCACCCTACAATGAGCAGTTCTTC
CDR3: CATSESTGAPYNEQFF

D: TRBD1
V: TRBV2
size: many
J: TRBJ1-2
DNA: TGTGCCAGCAGTCTCGACAGGGTTCTTGGCTACACCTTC
CDR3: CASSLDRVLGYTF

D: .
V: TRBV20-1
size: many
J: TRBJ1-2
DNA: TGCAGTGCTAGCAGGGGTTCTAACTATGGCTACACCTTC
CDR3: CSASRGSNYGYTF

D: TRBD1
V: TRBV6-1
size: few
J: TRBJ2-7
DNA: TGTGCCAGCAGTGAAGGTTCCGGGACAGGGTATGGGAACGAGCAGTACTTC
CDR3: CASSEGSGTGYGNEQYF

D: TRBD2
V: TRBV25-1
size: .
J: TRBJ2-3
DNA: TGTGCCAGCAGTCAGCGGGAGCGTTTGGATACGCAGTATTTT
CDR3: CASSQRERLDTQYF

D: .
V: TRBV5-6
size: many
J: TRBJ2-6
DNA: TGTGCCAGCAGCTTGGTGACGGCAAACTCTGGGGCCAACGTCCTGACTTTC
CDR3: CASSLVTANSGANVLTF

D: .
V: TRBV7-3
size: many
J: TRBJ1-1
DNA: TGTGCCAGCAGCTTACCAGGGACCACTGAAGCTTTCTTT
CDR3: CASSLPGTTEAFF

D: .
V: TRBV5-8
size: .
J: TRBJ1-4
DNA: TGTGCCAGCAGCTTGGCTACGGGGTTCAATGAAAAACTGTTTTTT
CDR3: CASSLATGFNEKLFF

D: .
V: TRBV7-9
size: many
J: TRBJ1-2
DNA: TGTGCCAGCAGCTCGGGGACAAAGAACTATGGCTACACCTTC
CDR3: CASSSGTKNYGYTF

D: TRBD1
V: TRBV7-9
size: .
J: TRBJ2-5
DNA: TGTGCCAGCAAGGACAGGGGCGGTTTTGGGACCCAGTACTTC
CDR3: CASKDRGGFGTQYF

D: .
V: TRBV7-9
size: few
J: TRBJ1-5
DNA: TGTGCCAGCAGCTTAGCGTATAATCAGCCCCAGCATTTT
CDR3: CASSLAYNQPQHF

D: TRBD2
V: TRBV29-1
size: .
J: TRBJ2-7
DNA: TGCAGCGTAGGCGGGGGATTAACCTACGTGCAGTACTTC
CDR3: CSVGGGLTYVQYF

D: .
V: TRBV15
size: .
J: TRBJ2-5
DNA: TGTGCCACCAGCAGAGTAGGGGGAGAGCAGCCCCAGTACTTC
CDR3: CATSRVGGEQPQYF

D: .
V: TRBV20-1
size: many
J: TRBJ1-5
DNA: TGCAGTGCTAGTGAACGCCATAGCAATCAGCCCCAGCATTTT
CDR3: CSASERHSNQPQHF

D: TRBD1
V: TRBV29-1
size: many
J: TRBJ1-2
DNA: TGCAGCTTCTTGACAGGGGGCGTCTATGGCTACACCTTC
CDR3: CSFLTGGVYGYTF

D: TRBD1
V: TRBV25-1
size: .
J: TRBJ1-4
DNA: TGTGCCAGCGTTGTTGTGACAGGGGTTGAAAAACTGTTTTTT
CDR3: CASVVVTGVEKLFF

D: .
V: TRBV12-3/TRBV12-4
size: many
J: TRBJ1-6
DNA: TGTGCCAGCAGTTTAGGGACGGCCAATTCACCCCTCCACTTT
CDR3: CASSLGTANSPLHF

D: .
V: TRBV5-4
size: few
J: TRBJ1-1
DNA: TGTGCCAGCAGCTTGGGTTTTGGCGGTGGACAGATGAACACTGAAGCTTTCTTT
CDR3: CASSLGFGGGQMNTEAFF

D: .
V: TRBV20-1
size: .
J: TRBJ1-5
DNA: TGCAGTGTTGAGACCCGGACTAGGGCAGGAGAGACCCAGCATTTT
CDR3: CSVETRTRAGETQHF

D: TRBD1
V: TRBV12-3/TRBV12-4
size: few
J: TRBJ2-2
DNA: TGTGCCACCTCCTCAGGGGGGAACACCGGGGAGCTGTTTTTT
CDR3: CATSSGGNTGELFF

D: TRBD2
V: TRBV5-5
size: once
J: TRBJ2-1
DNA: TGTGCCAGCAGCGGACTAGCGGGAGACAATGAGCAGTTCTTC
CDR3: CASSGLAGDNEQFF

D: .
V: TRBV3-1
size: few
J: TRBJ1-1
DNA: TGTGCCAGCAGCCAAGGGGGCACTAATGAAGCTTTCTTT
CDR3: CASSQGGTNEAFF

D: TRBD1
V: TRBV5-1
size: once
J: TRBJ2-1
DNA: TGCGCCAGCAGCTCTCTGACAGGGGACGTACCGAAGGAGCAGTTCTTC
CDR3: CASSSLTGDVPKEQFF

D: TRBD1
V: TRBV10-3
size: .
J: TRBJ2-7
DNA: TGTGCCATCAGTGAGTCGGTGGACAGGACCAACGAGCAGTACTTC
CDR3: CAISESVDRTNEQYF

D: TRBD1
V: TRBV5-1
size: few
J: TRBJ2-5
DNA: TGCGCCAGCAGCTTGGGGCAGGGGGCGCGAGTGGGGGAGACCCAGTACTTC
CDR3: CASSLGQGARVGETQYF

D: TRBD1
V: TRBV10-3
size: once
J: TRBJ1-4
DNA: TGTGCCATCAGTGAAGAGGGGGCGGCTAATGAAAAACTGTTTTTT
CDR3: CAISEEGAANEKLFF

D: .
V: TRBV20-1
size: .
J: TRBJ2-3
DNA: TGCAGTGCCCAGACTGGGGTCTCGCAGTATTTT
CDR3: CSAQTGVSQYF

D: .
V: TRBV4-1
size: few
J: TRBJ2-5
DNA: TGCGCCAGCAGCCCGCCCCCCCAGGGGTTGGGGGAGACCCAGTACTTC
CDR3: CASSPPPQGLGETQYF

D: .
V: TRBV10-1
size: .
J: TRBJ1-4
DNA: TGCGCCAGAATAAAGGAGGGGGTCGAGGCAACTAATGAAAAACTGTTTTTT
CDR3: CARIKEGVEATNEKLFF

D: TRBD1
V: TRBV7-9
size: .
J: TRBJ2-7
DNA: TGTGCCAGCAGACAACCGGGACAGCAGAACGAGCAGTACTTC
CDR3: CASRQPGQQNEQYF

D: .
V: TRBV15
size: .
J: TRBJ2-1
DNA: TGTGCAACGCGACCTGAGGGAGTCTACAATGAGCAGTTCTTC
CDR3: CATRPEGVYNEQFF

D: TRBD2
V: TRBV5-8
size: few
J: TRBJ2-7
DNA: TGTGCCAGCAGCCCCAGTCTTAGCGGGGGCTACGAGCAGTACTTC
CDR3: CASSPSLSGGYEQYF

D: .
V: TRBV7-8
size: many
J: TRBJ1-1
DNA: TGTGCCAGCAGCCGAAGGACACCGGGGGGCACTGAAGCTTTCTTT
CDR3: CASSRRTPGGTEAFF

D: TRBD1
V: TRBV6-1
size: .
J: TRBJ1-4
DNA: TGTGCCAGCAGAAGCCAGCCGGGACAGGCGAATACTAATGAAAAACTGTTTTTT
CDR3: CASRSQPGQANTNEKLFF

D: .
V: TRBV29-1
size: .
J: TRBJ2-3
DNA: TGCAGCGTTGACATTTCTAGCACAGATACGCAGTATTTT
CDR3: CSVDISSTDTQYF

D: .
V: TRBV29-1
size: many
J: TRBJ1-4
DNA: TGCAGCGTTGAATGGTTCGGTCAGAATGAAAAACTGTTTTTT
CDR3: CSVEWFGQNEKLFF

D: TRBD2
V: TRBV9
size: many
J: TRBJ2-2
DNA: TGTGCCAGCAGCGTAGAGAGCGGGGGCCTGGCACGCGGGGAGCTGTTTTTT
CDR3: CASSVESGGLARGELFF

D: TRBD1
V: TRBV6-1
size: few
J: TRBJ1-5
DNA: TGTGCCAGCACCAAGACAGGGAAGAGCAATCAGCCCCAGCATTTT
CDR3: CASTKTGKSNQPQHF

D: .
V: TRBV6-5
size: .
J: TRBJ1-1
DNA: TGTGCCGGCAGTGAGAGCTCGGGGAACACTGAAGCTTTCTTT
CDR3: CAGSESSGNTEAFF

D: .
V: TRBV2
size: many
J: TRBJ1-1
DNA: TGTGCCAGCAGTGAACACCCGGGCGATAACACTGAAGCTTTCTTT
CDR3: CASSEHPGDNTEAFF

D: TRBD2
V: TRBV7-2
size: once
J: TRBJ2-2
DNA: TGTGCCAGCAGCCTTGGACTAGCGGGAGTTAACACCGGGGAGCTGTTTTTT
CDR3: CASSLGLAGVNTGELFF

D: .
V: TRBV2
size: .
J: TRBJ1-2
DNA: TGTGCCAGCATTACAGTATATGGCTACACCTTC
CDR3: CASITVYGYTF

D: TRBD1
V: TRBV7-9
size: .
J: TRBJ1-1
DNA: TGTGCCAGCAGCTCCAATCGGACAGGGAGTGAAGCTTTCTTT
CDR3: CASSSNRTGSEAFF

D: .
V: TRBV20-1
size: many
J: TRBJ2-7
DNA: TGCAGTGCTAGAGATCAGGCCAGGGGGGAAACCTACGAGCAGTACTTC
CDR3: CSARDQARGETYEQYF

D: .
V: TRBV7-9
size: many
J: TRBJ2-7
DNA: TGTGCCAGCAGCAACCGACCGGGGGACTACGAGCAGTACTTC
CDR3: CASSNRPGDYEQYF

D: .
V: TRBV6-2/TRBV6-3
size: few
J: TRBJ2-7
DNA: TGTGCCAGCAGTTATTCATTGGTGCTTACGAGCTCCTACGAGCAGTACTTC
CDR3: CASSYSLVLTSSYEQYF

D: TRBD1
V: TRBV15
size: many
J: TRBJ1-2
DNA: TGTGCCACCAGCCGGGGACAGGCTGAGCGCTATGGCTACACCTTC
CDR3: CATSRGQAERYGYTF

D: .
V: TRBV20-1
size: .
J: TRBJ2-3
DNA: TGCAGTGCGAGGGAGGACTCAAGTCGAGATACGCAGTATTTT
CDR3: CSAREDSSRDTQYF

D: TRBD1
V: TRBV28
size: few
J: TRBJ1-2
DNA: TGTGCCAGCAAAGTTTCGAACAGGGGTCAGTATGGCTACACCTTC
CDR3: CASKVSNRGQYGYTF

D: .
V: TRBV5-1
size: many
J: TRBJ2-2
DNA: TGCGCCAGCAGCTTGGCGGGTCAGAACACCGGGGAGCTGTTTTTT
CDR3: CASSLAGQNTGELFF

D: .
V: TRBV9
size: .
J: TRBJ2-3
DNA: TGTGCCAGCAGGGGAGTCACAGATACGCAGTATTTT
CDR3: CASRGVTDTQYF